This entry describes one TCR beta chain. The CDR3 has 13 amino acids. With 6 bases removed from V and 4 bases from J, the gap between germline ends came to 13 bases. Germline-derived CDR1 and CDR2 are SQVTM and ANQGSEA. The source of the sample is a study of blood T cell repertoires in COVID-19. Across the whole study: Samples came from the United States, Italy and Spain, spanning acute and convalescent COVID-19. From T cells, B-cell-depleted T cells, or PBMCs came the material, which was cDNA or gDNA.

Source study methods: Reference gene primer amplification gave nucleated cell count estimates. Clones were sequenced by immunoSEQ multiplex PCR, and TCRdb holds only the in-frame ones, with some missing. V, J and clone size are those of that table, while D and trimming were read from the DNA. The table includes 75,000 to 100,000 clones, roughly nine tenths detected once. The J gene is TRBJ1-5, the V gene TRBV29-1; a weak D match, TRBD1 (6 bases). The specimen sequenced was peripheral blood. The clonotype comes from a man in his 60s with acute or convalescent COVID-19. CDR3 residues: CSVAQGYNQPQHF. DNA of the CDR3: TGCAGCGTAGCACAGGGTTATAATCAGCCCCAGCATTTT. Full variable domain (remainder filled in from reference TRBV29-1 and TRBJ1-5): SAVISQKPSRDICQRGTSLTIQCQVDSQVTMMFWYRQQPGQSLTLIATANQGSEATYESGFVIDKFPISRPNLTFSTLTVSNMSPEDSSIYLCSVAQGYNQPQHFGDGTRLSIL.